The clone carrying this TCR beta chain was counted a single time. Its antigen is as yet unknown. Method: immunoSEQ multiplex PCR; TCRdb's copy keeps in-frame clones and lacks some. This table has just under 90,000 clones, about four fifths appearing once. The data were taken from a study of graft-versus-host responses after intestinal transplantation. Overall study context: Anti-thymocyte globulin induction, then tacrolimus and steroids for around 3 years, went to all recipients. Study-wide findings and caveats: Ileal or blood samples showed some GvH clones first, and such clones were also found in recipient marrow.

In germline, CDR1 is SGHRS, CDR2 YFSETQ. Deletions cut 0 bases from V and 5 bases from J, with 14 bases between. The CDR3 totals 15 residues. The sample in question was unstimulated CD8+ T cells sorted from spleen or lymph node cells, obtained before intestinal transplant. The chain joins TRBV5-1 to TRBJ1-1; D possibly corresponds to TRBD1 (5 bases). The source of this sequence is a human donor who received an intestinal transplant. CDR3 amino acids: CASSLVQARYTEAFF. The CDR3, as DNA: TGCGCCAGCAGCTTGGTACAGGCACGGTATACTGAAGCTTTCTTT. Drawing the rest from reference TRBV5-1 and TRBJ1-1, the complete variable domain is KAGVTQTPRYLIKTRGQQVTLSCSPISGHRSVSWYQQTPGQGLQFLFEYFSETQRNKGNFPGRFSGRQFSNSRSEMNVSTLELGDSALYLCASSLVQARYTEAFFGQGTRLTVV.